This is a list of T cell receptor beta chains from one sample in a study of T cells in Graves' hyperthyroidism and ophthalmopathy. TCRdb re-called the multiplex PCR reads through MiXCR, storing one row per CDR3 protein. The profile shows about 400,000 distinct CDR3 sequences, 20% to 25% of them singletons. The sequencing sample was made of blood. All receptors come from a man aged 50 to 60 with Graves' hyperthyroidism. CDR3s include the opening cysteine and the closing phenylalanine or tryptophan. D genes are given only for firm matches. Only some rows state a clone size, as once, few, many or a class for expanded clones.

CDR3nt | CDR3aa | abundance | j_gene | d_gene | v_gene
TGCAGTGCCGCGGGACAGGGAATGAATGGCTACACCTTC | CSAAGQGMNGYTF | - | TRBJ1-2 | TRBD1 | TRBV20-1
TGTGCCAGCAGCTTAGATCTAGCGGGACCGAACACCGGGGAGCTGTTTTTT | CASSLDLAGPNTGELFF | many | TRBJ2-2 | TRBD2 | TRBV11-2
TGCAGTGCTAGAGCAGCGACTAGCGGGAGGGATGAGCAGTTCTTC | CSARAATSGRDEQFF | - | TRBJ2-1 | TRBD2 | TRBV20-1
TGTGCCAGCAGTTGGAGCACAAAATACAATGAGCAGTTCTTC | CASSWSTKYNEQFF | - | TRBJ2-1 | - | TRBV27
TGTGCCACCAGTGTCTCCGGGAATGCTCGTTACAATGAGCAGTTCTTC | CATSVSGNARYNEQFF | - | TRBJ2-1 | - | TRBV24-1
TGCAGCGTTGTGAATAGGAGGTCGTACGAGCAGTACTTC | CSVVNRRSYEQYF | few | TRBJ2-7 | - | TRBV29-1
TGCGCCAGCAGTGAGGGGACAGGGAAAGTTGAAGCTTTCTTT | CASSEGTGKVEAFF | - | TRBJ1-1 | TRBD1 | TRBV10-2
TGTGCCAGCAGTGAAAGCCGACTCGACAATGAGCAGTTCTTC | CASSESRLDNEQFF | - | TRBJ2-1 | - | TRBV6-1
TGTGCCAGCAGGGGGGGGGGCGGGAGCTCCTACAATGAGCAGTTCTTC | CASRGGGGSSYNEQFF | - | TRBJ2-1 | - | TRBV6-1
TGTGCCAGCAGCTTGGGGGGGTGGGCGGATTACAATGAGCAGTTCTTC | CASSLGGWADYNEQFF | many | TRBJ2-1 | TRBD2 | TRBV7-2
TGTGCCAGCAGCTTGGTGGAGAGGGGACTAGCGGGGCTCTACAATGAGCAGTTCTTC | CASSLVERGLAGLYNEQFF | few | TRBJ2-1 | TRBD2 | TRBV11-2
TGTGCCAGCAGCCCCGAATTTGGACAGGGTTCCAGCACAGATACGCAGTATTTT | CASSPEFGQGSSTDTQYF | - | TRBJ2-3 | TRBD1 | TRBV7-6
TGCGCCAGCAGCTCCGTAGTTGACACCGGGGAGCTGTTTTTT | CASSSVVDTGELFF | few | TRBJ2-2 | - | TRBV5-1
TGTGCCACCTCCTCACTAGCGGAACCAACCTACAATGAGCAGTTCTTC | CATSSLAEPTYNEQFF | few | TRBJ2-1 | TRBD2 | TRBV24-1
TGTGCCAGCAGTTTAGTAAGACAAAGAAGAGAGACCCAGTACTTC | CASSLVRQRRETQYF | many | TRBJ2-5 | - | TRBV27
TGTGCCAGCAGTTTCTCCGGGAGTAAGCAGTTCTTC | CASSFSGSKQFF | many | TRBJ2-1 | - | TRBV28
TGTGCCAGCACCGGATCGGGACAGGGAAATCAGCCCCAGCATTTT | CASTGSGQGNQPQHF | few | TRBJ1-5 | TRBD1 | TRBV6-1
TGTGCCACCAATGGGGCCGCCAGCTCCTACAATGAGCAGTTCTTC | CATNGAASSYNEQFF | - | TRBJ2-1 | - | TRBV10-3
TGTGCCAGCAGTGGAAGGACTAGCGGGAGGTCAGATACGCAGTATTTT | CASSGRTSGRSDTQYF | - | TRBJ2-3 | TRBD2 | TRBV6-1
TGTGCCAGCAGTGACAGGAACCGGGCCGCAATCGGCTTC | CASSDRNRAAIGF | once | TRBJ2-7 | - | TRBV28
TGTGCCAGCAGTGAAGGGGCGGGGTTGTTTGAGACCCAGTACTTC | CASSEGAGLFETQYF | - | TRBJ2-5 | - | TRBV6-1
TGTGCCAGCAGCTCCGGACAGGGGGCCGACAATGAGCAGTTCTTC | CASSSGQGADNEQFF | - | TRBJ2-1 | TRBD1 | TRBV7-9
TGTGCCAGCAGCTTAGTTGGGATTGCGGGTAATGAGCAGTTCTTC | CASSLVGIAGNEQFF | many | TRBJ2-1 | - | TRBV11-2
TGCAGCGTTGCACAGGCCGGGAACACTGAAGCTTTCTTT | CSVAQAGNTEAFF | few | TRBJ1-1 | - | TRBV29-1
TGTGCCAGCAGTTTCACGACAGGGTGGAAGATTGAGCAGTTCTTC | CASSFTTGWKIEQFF | few | TRBJ2-1 | TRBD1 | TRBV27
TGTGCCAGTAGTATTTTCTCGGTGGCCAGCTCCTACAATGAGCAGTTCTTC | CASSIFSVASSYNEQFF | few | TRBJ2-1 | - | TRBV19
TGTGCCAGCAGCCAAAGGACAGGGGGCGTGGAGACCCAGTACTTC | CASSQRTGGVETQYF | - | TRBJ2-5 | TRBD1 | TRBV3-1
TGTGCCACCAGCAGAGATCTGTATGGCTACACCTTC | CATSRDLYGYTF | - | TRBJ1-2 | - | TRBV15
TGTACCAGCAGTGGAACAGGGGGGGTAGATACGCAGTATTTT | CTSSGTGGVDTQYF | - | TRBJ2-3 | - | TRBV28
TGTGCCAGCAGCCCCTGGGTTTCTGGGTCAGAGACCCAGTACTTC | CASSPWVSGSETQYF | - | TRBJ2-5 | - | TRBV7-9
TGCGCCAGCAGCCAAGTGGTACAGGGTAATCAGCCCCAGCATTTT | CASSQVVQGNQPQHF | once | TRBJ1-5 | - | TRBV4-1
TGTGCCAGCAGCAAAACACAGGGGACGCGGAATGAAGCTTTCTTT | CASSKTQGTRNEAFF | few | TRBJ1-1 | TRBD1 | TRBV7-2
TGTGCCAGCAGCGGTTTCGCGGGAGGGCATCTGGGCAATGAGCAGTTCTTC | CASSGFAGGHLGNEQFF | - | TRBJ2-1 | TRBD2 | TRBV9
TGTGCCAGCAGCCCAGACTCGGGCTACAATGAGCAGTTCTTC | CASSPDSGYNEQFF | many | TRBJ2-1 | - | TRBV11-1
TGTGCCAGCAGTTTAGCCGGGGTAGAGGAAAAACTGTTTTTT | CASSLAGVEEKLFF | few | TRBJ1-4 | - | TRBV12-3/TRBV12-4
TGTGCCACCAGTGCGGGAGGCTCCTACAATGAGCAGTTCTTC | CATSAGGSYNEQFF | few | TRBJ2-1 | TRBD2 | TRBV15
TGCAGCGTTCGGGACCCCGGGGACGAGCAGTACTTC | CSVRDPGDEQYF | - | TRBJ2-7 | - | TRBV29-1
TGTGCCAGCAGTCTCGGGACCCGCCAAGAGACCCAGTACTTC | CASSLGTRQETQYF | - | TRBJ2-5 | - | TRBV12-3/TRBV12-4
TGTGCCAGCAGTTACACTCGGACAGGGGCCCCCAACTATGGCTACACCTTC | CASSYTRTGAPNYGYTF | few | TRBJ1-2 | TRBD1 | TRBV6-6
TGTGCCAGTAGTACCCACCGAGCCTCGGGGGAGACCCAGTACTTC | CASSTHRASGETQYF | once | TRBJ2-5 | - | TRBV19
TGTGCCAGCACCCTACTAGGGGCTAATAGGGAGCTGTTTTTT | CASTLLGANRELFF | - | TRBJ2-2 | - | TRBV5-6
TGCGCCAGCAGCCCTAGCGACCGCGGGGGCTCTAATGAAAAACTGTTTTTT | CASSPSDRGGSNEKLFF | - | TRBJ1-4 | - | TRBV4-1
TGTGCCAGCAGCCAAGGGACAGCCTACGAGCAGTACTTC | CASSQGTAYEQYF | many | TRBJ2-7 | - | TRBV3-1
TGCGCCAGCAGCTCGCAGGCGGGCTCCTACAATGAGCAGTTCTTC | CASSSQAGSYNEQFF | few | TRBJ2-1 | - | TRBV5-1
TGTGCCAGCAGCGCCTCACACCCGGTCCCCCGGAGGGACGAGCAGTACTTC | CASSASHPVPRRDEQYF | - | TRBJ2-7 | - | TRBV6-2/TRBV6-3
TGTGCCAGCAGCTACATTCAGGGAATCGGGGCCAACACTGAAGCTTTCTTT | CASSYIQGIGANTEAFF | many | TRBJ1-1 | - | TRBV7-8
TGCAGTGCCACCCCGACTAGGTCTCAGTACGAGCAGTACTTC | CSATPTRSQYEQYF | few | TRBJ2-7 | - | TRBV20-1
TGTGCCAGCAGTGATTCAGGACAGGCTAACTACGAGCAGTACTTC | CASSDSGQANYEQYF | - | TRBJ2-7 | TRBD1 | TRBV25-1
TGCGCCAGCAGCCAAAAGGGCGTAGGTCGTGCAGATACGCAGTATTTT | CASSQKGVGRADTQYF | few | TRBJ2-3 | - | TRBV4-1
TGTGCCAGCAGCCAGAGGGGGGCTGGGGCCAACGTCCTGACTTTC | CASSQRGAGANVLTF | few | TRBJ2-6 | - | TRBV28
TGTGCCAGCAGCGTAGGTTCCTCACGGGACCCAGATACGCAGTATTTT | CASSVGSSRDPDTQYF | - | TRBJ2-3 | - | TRBV9
TGCAGCATTCGCCGGGCAACTAATGAAAAACTGTTTTTT | CSIRRATNEKLFF | - | TRBJ1-4 | - | TRBV29-1
TGTGCCAGCAGTGAAGTGGCCACCGCGGCTAATGAAAAACTGTTTTTT | CASSEVATAANEKLFF | few | TRBJ1-4 | - | TRBV6-1
TGTGCCAGCAGCTTGATAAGGGGACAACTACAAGAGACCCAGTACTTC | CASSLIRGQLQETQYF | few | TRBJ2-5 | - | TRBV11-3
TGTGCCGCCCGGGACAAAGGGAACGCGTGCAATCAGCCCCAGCATTTT | CAARDKGNACNQPQHF | - | TRBJ1-5 | - | TRBV6-7